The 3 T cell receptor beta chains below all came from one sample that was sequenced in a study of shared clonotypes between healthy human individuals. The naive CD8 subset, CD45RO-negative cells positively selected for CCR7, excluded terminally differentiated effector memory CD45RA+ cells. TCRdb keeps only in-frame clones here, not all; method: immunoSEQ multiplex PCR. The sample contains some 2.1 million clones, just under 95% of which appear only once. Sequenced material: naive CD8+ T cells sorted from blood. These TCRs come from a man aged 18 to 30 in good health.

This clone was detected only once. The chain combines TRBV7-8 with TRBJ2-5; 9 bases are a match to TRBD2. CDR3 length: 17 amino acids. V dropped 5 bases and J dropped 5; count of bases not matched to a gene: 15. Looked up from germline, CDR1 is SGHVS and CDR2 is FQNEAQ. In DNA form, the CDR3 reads TGTGCCAGCAGCCCCATTTTTGGGACTAGCCAAGGCGAGACCCAGTACTTC. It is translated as CASSPIFGTSQGETQYF.

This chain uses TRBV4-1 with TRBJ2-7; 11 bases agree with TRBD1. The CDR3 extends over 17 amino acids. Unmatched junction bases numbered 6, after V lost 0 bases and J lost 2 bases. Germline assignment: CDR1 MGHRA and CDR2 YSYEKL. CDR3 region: CASSQDLGQGATYEQYF. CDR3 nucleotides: TGCGCCAGCAGCCAAGATTTAGGACAGGGGGCAACCTACGAGCAGTACTTC.

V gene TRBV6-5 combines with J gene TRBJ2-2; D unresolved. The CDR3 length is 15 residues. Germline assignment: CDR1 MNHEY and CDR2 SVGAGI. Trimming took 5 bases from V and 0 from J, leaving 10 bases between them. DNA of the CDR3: TGTGCCAGCAGTGTCATGAACGCGAACACCGGGGAGCTGTTTTTT. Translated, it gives CASSVMNANTGELFF.